This T cell receptor (beta chain) derives from a study of radiation and T cells in renal cell carcinoma. Method: immunoSEQ multiplex PCR; TCRdb's copy keeps in-frame clones and lacks some. This repertoire shows approximately 94,000 clones, approximately 80% found once; its top ten account for around 5.8%. Overall study results and limits: In blood, top tumor clones expanded by 2 weeks, shrinking by 4.

Many counts were recorded for this clone. Its target is unknown. CDR1 SNHLY and CDR2 FYNNEI come from the germline V gene. Losses at the gene ends were 8 bases for V and 1 base for J; bases not matched to a gene: 5. The CDR3 is made up of 13 amino acids. This sample's time point: baseline pretreatment blood. Treatment indicated: 15 Gy SBRT to primary tumor, nephrectomy 4 weeks later. This rearrangement joins TRBV2 to TRBJ2-7; 7 nucleotides align to TRBD1. This receptor was obtained from a man between 60 and 75 years old with renal cell carcinoma. The material sequenced was blood, taken from a patient whose treatment included radiotherapy and nephrectomy. CDR3 bases: TGTGCCAGCCATGGGGACAGTTCCTACGAGCAGTACTTC. This codes for CASHGDSSYEQYF.